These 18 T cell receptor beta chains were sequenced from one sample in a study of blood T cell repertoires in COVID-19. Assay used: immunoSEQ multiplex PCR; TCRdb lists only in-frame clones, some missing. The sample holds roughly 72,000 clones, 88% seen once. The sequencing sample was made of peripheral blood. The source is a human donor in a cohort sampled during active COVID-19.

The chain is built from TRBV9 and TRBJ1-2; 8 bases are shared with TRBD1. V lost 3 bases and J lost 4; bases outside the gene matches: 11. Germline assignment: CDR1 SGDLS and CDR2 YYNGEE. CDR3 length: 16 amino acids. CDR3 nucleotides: TGTGCCAGCAGCGCGGTTACAGGGGGATACAGCTATGGCTACACCTTC. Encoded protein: CASSAVTGGYSYGYTF.

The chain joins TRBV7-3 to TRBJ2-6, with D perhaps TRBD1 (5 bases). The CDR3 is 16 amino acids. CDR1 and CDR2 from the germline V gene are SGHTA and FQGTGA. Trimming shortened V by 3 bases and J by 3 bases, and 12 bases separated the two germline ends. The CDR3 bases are TGTGCCAGCAGCTTTCTAGGGGTGGATGGGGCCAACGTCCTGACTTTC. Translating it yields CASSFLGVDGANVLTF.

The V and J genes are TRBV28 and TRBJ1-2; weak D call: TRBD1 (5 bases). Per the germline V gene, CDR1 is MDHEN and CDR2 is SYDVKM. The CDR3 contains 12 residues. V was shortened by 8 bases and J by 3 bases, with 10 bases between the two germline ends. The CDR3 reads CASGGGDYGYTF. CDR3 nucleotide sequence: TGTGCCAGCGGCGGGGGGGACTATGGCTACACCTTC.

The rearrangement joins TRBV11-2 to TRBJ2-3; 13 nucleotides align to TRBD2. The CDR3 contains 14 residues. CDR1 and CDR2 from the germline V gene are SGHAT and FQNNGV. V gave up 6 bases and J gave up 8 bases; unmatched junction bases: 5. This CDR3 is CASRTGTSGVTQYF. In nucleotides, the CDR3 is TGTGCCAGCAGGACCGGGACTAGCGGGGTTACGCAGTATTTT.

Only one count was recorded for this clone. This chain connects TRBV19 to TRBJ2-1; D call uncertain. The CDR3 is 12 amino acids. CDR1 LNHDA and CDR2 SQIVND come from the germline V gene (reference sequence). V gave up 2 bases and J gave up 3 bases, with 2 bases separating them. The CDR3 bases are TGTGCCAGTAGTATACACTACAATGAGCAGTTCTTC. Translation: CASSIHYNEQFF.

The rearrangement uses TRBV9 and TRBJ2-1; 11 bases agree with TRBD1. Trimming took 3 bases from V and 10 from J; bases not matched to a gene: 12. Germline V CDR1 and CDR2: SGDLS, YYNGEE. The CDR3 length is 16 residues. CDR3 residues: CASSAGSGQGAREQFF. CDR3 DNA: TGTGCCAGCAGCGCCGGGAGTGGACAGGGGGCTAGGGAGCAGTTCTTC.

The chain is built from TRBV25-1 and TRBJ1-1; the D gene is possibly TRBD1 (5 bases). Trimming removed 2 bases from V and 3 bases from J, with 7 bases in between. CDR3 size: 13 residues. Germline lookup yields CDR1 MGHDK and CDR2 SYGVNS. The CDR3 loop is CASSEGGDTEAFF. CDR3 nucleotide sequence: TGTGCCAGCAGTGAAGGGGGGGACACTGAAGCTTTCTTT.

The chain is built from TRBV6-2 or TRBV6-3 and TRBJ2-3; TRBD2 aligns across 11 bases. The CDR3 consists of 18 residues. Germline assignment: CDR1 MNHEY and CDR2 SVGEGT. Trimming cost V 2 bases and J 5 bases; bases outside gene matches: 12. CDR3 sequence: CASSYPMGLAASQDTQYF. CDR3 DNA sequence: TGTGCCAGCAGTTACCCGATGGGACTAGCGGCCTCACAAGATACGCAGTATTTT.

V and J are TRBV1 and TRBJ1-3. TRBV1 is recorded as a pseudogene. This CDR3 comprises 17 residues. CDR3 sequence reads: CTSSPPRGGRSGNTIYF. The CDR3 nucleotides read TGCACCAGCAGCCCCCCTCGGGGGGGCCGCTCTGGAAACACCATATATTTT.

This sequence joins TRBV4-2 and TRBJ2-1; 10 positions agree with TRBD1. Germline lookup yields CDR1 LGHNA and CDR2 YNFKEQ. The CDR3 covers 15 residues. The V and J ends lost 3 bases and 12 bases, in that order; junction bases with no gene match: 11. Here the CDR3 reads CASSHGTGDTMRQFF. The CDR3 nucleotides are TGTGCCAGCAGCCACGGGACAGGGGATACAATGAGGCAGTTCTTC.

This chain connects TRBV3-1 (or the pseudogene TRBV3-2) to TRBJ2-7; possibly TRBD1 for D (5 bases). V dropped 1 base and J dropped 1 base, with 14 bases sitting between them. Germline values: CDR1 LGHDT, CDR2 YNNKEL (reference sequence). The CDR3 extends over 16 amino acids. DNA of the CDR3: TGTGCCAGCAGCCAAGCGGCAGGGTGGGCATCCTACGAGCAGTACTTC. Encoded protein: CASSQAAGWASYEQYF.

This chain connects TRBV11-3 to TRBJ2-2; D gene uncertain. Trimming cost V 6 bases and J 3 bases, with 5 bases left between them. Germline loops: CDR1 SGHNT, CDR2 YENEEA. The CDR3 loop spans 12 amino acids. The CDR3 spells CASSSHTGELFF. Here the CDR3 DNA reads TGTGCCAGCAGTTCTCACACCGGGGAGCTGTTTTTT.

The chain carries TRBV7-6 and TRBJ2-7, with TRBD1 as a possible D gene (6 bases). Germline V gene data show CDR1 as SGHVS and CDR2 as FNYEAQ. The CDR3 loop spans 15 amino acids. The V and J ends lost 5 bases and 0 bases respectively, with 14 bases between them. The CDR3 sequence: CASSMMTGTSYEQYF. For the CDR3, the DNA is TGTGCCAGCAGCATGATGACAGGTACCTCCTACGAGCAGTACTTC.

DNA of the CDR3: TGTGCCAGCAGCTTGTCTCTGAACACCGGGGAGCTGTTTTTT. Translating gives CASSLSLNTGELFF. V is TRBV7-3 and J is TRBJ2-2; no clear D gene. The CDR3 spans 14 residues. The germline V gene has CDR1 SGHTA and CDR2 FQGTGA. The V end lost 3 bases, the J end lost 1 base, and 6 bases lay between the germline ends.

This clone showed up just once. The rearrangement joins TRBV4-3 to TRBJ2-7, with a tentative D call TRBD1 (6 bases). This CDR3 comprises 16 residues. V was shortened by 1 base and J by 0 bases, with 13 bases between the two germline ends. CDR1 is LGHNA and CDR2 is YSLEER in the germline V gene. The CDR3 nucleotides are TGCGCCAGCAGCCAAGTATTCTTGGACAGCTCCTACGAGCAGTACTTC. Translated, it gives CASSQVFLDSSYEQYF.

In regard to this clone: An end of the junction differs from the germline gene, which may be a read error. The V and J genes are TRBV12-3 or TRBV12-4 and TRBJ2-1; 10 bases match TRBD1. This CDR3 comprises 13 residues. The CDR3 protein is CASRRTGGTRDIF. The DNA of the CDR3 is TGTGCCAGCAGACGGACAGGGGGGACCAGGGATATCTTC.

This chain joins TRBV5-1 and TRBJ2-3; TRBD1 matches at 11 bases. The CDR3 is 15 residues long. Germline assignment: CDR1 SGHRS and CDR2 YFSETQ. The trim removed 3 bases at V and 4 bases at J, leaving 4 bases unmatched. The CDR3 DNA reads TGCGCCAGCAGCTCTTGGACAGGGGGCGCAGATACGCAGTATTTT. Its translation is CASSSWTGGADTQYF.

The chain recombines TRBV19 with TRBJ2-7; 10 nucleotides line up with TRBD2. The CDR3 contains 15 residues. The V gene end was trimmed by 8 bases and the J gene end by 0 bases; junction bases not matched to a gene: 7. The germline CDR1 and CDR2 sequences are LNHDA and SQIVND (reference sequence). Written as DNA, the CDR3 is TGTGCCAGTTCCGTAACTAGCGGGATCTCCTACGAGCAGTACTTC. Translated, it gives CASSVTSGISYEQYF.